This T cell receptor (beta chain) was profiled in a study of shared clonotypes between healthy human individuals. General study results and limits: Roughly 5.3% of naive CD4 clonotypes were common to four donors. Donors were few, which limited the genetic and exposure-history diversity represented.

On this clone: Its antigen is as yet unknown.

V lost 5 bases, J lost 2 bases, and 13 bases lay in between. This CDR3 is 15 amino acids long. CDR1 SEHNR and CDR2 FQNEAQ come from the germline V gene (reference sequence). The table came from immunoSEQ multiplex PCR; TCRdb's copy has only in-frame clones and leaves some out. The sample contains 1.5 million to 1.9 million clones, nearly 99% of which appear only once. The sample was naive CD4+ T cells sorted from blood. Subset in this sample: CD45RA+ positively selected. The receptor comes from a man aged 25 to 45 in good health. The V and J genes are TRBV7-9 and TRBJ1-5; no definite D call. CDR3 protein: CASSPSGYGNQPQHF. As DNA, the CDR3 is TGTGCCAGCAGCCCGTCGGGTTATGGCAATCAGCCCCAGCATTTT.